The rows below give T cell receptor beta chains drawn from one sample of a study of T-cell reconstitution after alpha-beta-depleted transplantation in children. A single record per CDR3 protein comes from TCRdb applying MiXCR to the PCR reads. The table includes about 870,000 distinct CDR3 sequences, approximately 15% detected once. Sequenced material: PBMCs, mostly from graft donor cells, taken 360 days after TCRalphabeta/CD19-depleted stem cell transplant. The source is a male patient younger than 18 who had a stem cell transplant for acute lymphoblastic leukemia, so the T cells may come from the graft donor. Each CDR3 is given with its conserved first and last residue. A D gene is named only where the DNA matches it firmly. Some rows have no size entry. The others give once, few or many, or a class for an expanded clone.

V gene	D gene	clone size	J gene	CDR3 protein	CDR3 DNA
TRBV20-1	.	.	TRBJ2-3	CSAPGVNTDTQYF	TGCAGTGCTCCAGGGGTGAATACAGATACGCAGTATTTT
TRBV7-2	.	.	TRBJ2-1	CASSRGRAGRDEQFF	TGTGCCAGCAGCCGGGGGAGAGCGGGTAGGGATGAGCAGTTCTTC
TRBV5-1	.	few	TRBJ2-7	CASSRNYELRPSYEQYF	TGCGCCAGCAGCCGGAATTACGAGCTAAGACCTTCCTACGAGCAGTACTTC
TRBV29-1	.	.	TRBJ2-2	CSAEGGAGSTGELFF	TGCAGCGCTGAAGGAGGGGCGGGCTCGACCGGGGAGCTGTTTTTT
TRBV10-3	.	.	TRBJ2-1	CAISGGDKEGTEQFF	TGTGCCATCAGTGGCGGGGACAAGGAAGGTACTGAGCAGTTCTTC
TRBV27	.	.	TRBJ2-5	CASKLQGQRQETQYF	TGTGCCAGCAAACTCCAGGGTCAACGACAGGAGACCCAGTACTTC
TRBV29-1	.	few	TRBJ2-7	CSVEAATYEQYF	TGCAGCGTTGAGGCAGCCACCTACGAGCAGTACTTC
TRBV5-1	.	few	TRBJ2-7	CASSPPTLYSSYEQYF	TGCGCCAGCAGCCCTCCGACCTTATATTCCTCCTACGAGCAGTACTTC
TRBV21-1	.	few	TRBJ2-7	CASSRTETEYSYEQYF	TGTGCCAGCAGCAGAACAGAGACGGAGTACTCCTACGAGCAGTACTTC
TRBV7-9	TRBD1	.	TRBJ2-2	CASSLPGQRTGELFF	TGTGCCAGCAGCCTCCCGGGACAGCGGACCGGGGAGCTGTTTTTT
TRBV20-1	TRBD1	.	TRBJ1-5	CSASGQGANQPQHF	TGCAGTGCTAGCGGACAGGGGGCCAATCAGCCCCAGCATTTT
TRBV5-1	.	.	TRBJ1-4	CASSLVTPATNEKLFF	TGCGCCAGCAGCTTGGTCACTCCAGCAACTAATGAAAAACTGTTTTTT
TRBV14	.	.	TRBJ2-3	CASIWWGTDTQYF	TGTGCCAGCATTTGGTGGGGCACAGATACGCAGTATTTT
TRBV6-4	TRBD2	.	TRBJ2-2	CASSDSDSGITGELFF	TGTGCCAGCAGTGACTCGGATAGCGGGATTACCGGGGAGCTGTTTTTT
TRBV5-1	TRBD2	.	TRBJ2-1	CASSQSLAGGGSQDEQFF	TGCGCCAGCAGCCAGTCCTTAGCGGGAGGGGGATCTCAGGATGAGCAGTTCTTC
TRBV24-1	TRBD2	.	TRBJ2-1	CATSDTSGPSYNEQFF	TGTGCCACCAGTGATACTAGCGGGCCCTCCTACAATGAGCAGTTCTTC